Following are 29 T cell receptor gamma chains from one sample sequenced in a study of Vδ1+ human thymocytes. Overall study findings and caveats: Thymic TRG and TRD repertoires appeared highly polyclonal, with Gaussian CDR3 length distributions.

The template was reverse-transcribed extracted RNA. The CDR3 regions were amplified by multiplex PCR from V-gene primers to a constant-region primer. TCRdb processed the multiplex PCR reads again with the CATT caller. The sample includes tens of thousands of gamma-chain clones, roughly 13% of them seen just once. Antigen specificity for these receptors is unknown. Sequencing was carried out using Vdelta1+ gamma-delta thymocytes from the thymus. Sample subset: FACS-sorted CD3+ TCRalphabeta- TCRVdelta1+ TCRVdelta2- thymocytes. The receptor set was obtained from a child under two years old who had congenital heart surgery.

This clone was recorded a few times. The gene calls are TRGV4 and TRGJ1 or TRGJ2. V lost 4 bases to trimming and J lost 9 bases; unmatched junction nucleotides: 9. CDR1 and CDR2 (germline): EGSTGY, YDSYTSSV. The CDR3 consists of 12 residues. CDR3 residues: CATWEAGGKKLF. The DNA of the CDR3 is TGTGCCACCTGGGAGGCAGGGGGTAAGAAACTCTTT.

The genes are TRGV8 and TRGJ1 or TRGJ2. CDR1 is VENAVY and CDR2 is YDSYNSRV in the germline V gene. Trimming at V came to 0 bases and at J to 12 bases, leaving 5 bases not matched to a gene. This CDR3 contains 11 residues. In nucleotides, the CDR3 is TGTGCCACCTGGGATAGGCTAGTGAAACTCTTT. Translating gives CATWDRLVKLF.

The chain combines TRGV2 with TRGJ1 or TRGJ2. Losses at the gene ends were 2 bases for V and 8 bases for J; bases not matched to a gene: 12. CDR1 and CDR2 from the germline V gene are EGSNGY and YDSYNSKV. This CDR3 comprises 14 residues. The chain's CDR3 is CATWDEPGGDKKLF. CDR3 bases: TGTGCCACCTGGGACGAGCCAGGAGGGGATAAGAAACTCTTT.

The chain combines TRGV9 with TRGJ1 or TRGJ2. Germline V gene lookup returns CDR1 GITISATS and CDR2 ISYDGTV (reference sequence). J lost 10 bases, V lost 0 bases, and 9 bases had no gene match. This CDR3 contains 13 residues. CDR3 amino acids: CALWEVSLPKKLF. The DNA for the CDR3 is TGTGCCTTGTGGGAGGTGTCTCTGCCGAAGAAACTCTTT.

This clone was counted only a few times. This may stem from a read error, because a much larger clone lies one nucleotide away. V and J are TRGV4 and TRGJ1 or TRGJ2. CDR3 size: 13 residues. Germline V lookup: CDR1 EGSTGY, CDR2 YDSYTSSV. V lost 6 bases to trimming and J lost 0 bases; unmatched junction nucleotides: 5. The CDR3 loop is CATWNWNYYKKLF. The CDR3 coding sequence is TGTGCCACCTGGAATTGGAATTATTATAAGAAACTCTTT.

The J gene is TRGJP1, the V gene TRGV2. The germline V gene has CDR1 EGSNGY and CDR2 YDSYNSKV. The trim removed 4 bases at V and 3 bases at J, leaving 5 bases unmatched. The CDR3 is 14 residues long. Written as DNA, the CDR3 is TGTGCCACCTGGGATAACGCCACTGGTTGGTTCAAGATATTT. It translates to CATWDNATGWFKIF.

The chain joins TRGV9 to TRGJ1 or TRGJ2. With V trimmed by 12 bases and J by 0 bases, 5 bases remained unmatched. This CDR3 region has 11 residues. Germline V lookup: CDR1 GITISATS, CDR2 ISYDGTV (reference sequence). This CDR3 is CAVQNYYKKLF. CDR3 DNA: TGTGCCGTACAGAATTATTATAAGAAACTCTTT.

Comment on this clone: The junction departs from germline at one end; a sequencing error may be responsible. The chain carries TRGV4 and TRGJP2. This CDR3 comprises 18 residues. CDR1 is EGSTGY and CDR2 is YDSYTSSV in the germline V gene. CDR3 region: CATWNGPRDDSSDWIKTF. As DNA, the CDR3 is TGTGCCACCTGGAATGGGCCGAGAGACGATAGTAGTGATTGGATCAAGACGTTT.

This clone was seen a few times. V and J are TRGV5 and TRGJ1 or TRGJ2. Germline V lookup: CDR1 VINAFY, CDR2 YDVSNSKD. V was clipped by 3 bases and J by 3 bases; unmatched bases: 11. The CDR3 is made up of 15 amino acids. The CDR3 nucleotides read TGTGCCACCTGGGACGGGCCGCGCGGTTATTATAAGAAACTCTTT. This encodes CATWDGPRGYYKKLF.

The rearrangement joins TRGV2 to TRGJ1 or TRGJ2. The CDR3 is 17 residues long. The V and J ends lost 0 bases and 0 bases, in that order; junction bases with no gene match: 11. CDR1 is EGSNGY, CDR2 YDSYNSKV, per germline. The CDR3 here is CATWDGLSNSNYYKKLF. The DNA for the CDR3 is TGTGCCACCTGGGACGGGCTGTCAAATTCGAATTATTATAAGAAACTCTTT.

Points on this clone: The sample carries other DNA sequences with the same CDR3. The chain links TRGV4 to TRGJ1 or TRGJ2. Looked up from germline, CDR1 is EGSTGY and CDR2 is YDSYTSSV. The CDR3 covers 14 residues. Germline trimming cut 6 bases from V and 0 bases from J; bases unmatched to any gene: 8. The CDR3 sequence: CATWNEGNYYKKLF. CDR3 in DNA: TGTGCCACCTGGAACGAGGGGAATTATTATAAGAAACTCTTT.

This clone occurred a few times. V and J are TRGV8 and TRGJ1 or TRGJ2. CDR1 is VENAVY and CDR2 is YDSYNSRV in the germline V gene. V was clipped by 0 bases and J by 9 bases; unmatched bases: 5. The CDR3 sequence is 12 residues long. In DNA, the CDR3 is TGTGCCACCTGGGATAGGCTTAGTAAGAAACTCTTT. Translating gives CATWDRLSKKLF.

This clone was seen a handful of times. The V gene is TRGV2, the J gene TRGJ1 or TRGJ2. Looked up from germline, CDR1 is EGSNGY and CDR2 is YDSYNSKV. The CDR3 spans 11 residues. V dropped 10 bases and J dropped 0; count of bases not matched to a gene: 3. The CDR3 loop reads CATMNYYKKLF. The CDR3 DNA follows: TGTGCCACAATGAATTATTATAAGAAACTCTTT.

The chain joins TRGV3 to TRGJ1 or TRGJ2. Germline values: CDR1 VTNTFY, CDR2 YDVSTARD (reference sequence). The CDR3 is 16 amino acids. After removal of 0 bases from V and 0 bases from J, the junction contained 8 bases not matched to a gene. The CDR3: CATWDRPKLNYYKKLF. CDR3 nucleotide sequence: TGTGCCACCTGGGACAGGCCGAAGTTGAATTATTATAAGAAACTCTTT.

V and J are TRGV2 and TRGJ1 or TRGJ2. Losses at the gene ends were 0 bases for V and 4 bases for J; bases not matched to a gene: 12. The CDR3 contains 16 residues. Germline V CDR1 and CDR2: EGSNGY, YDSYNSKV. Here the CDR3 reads CATWDGRFGEYYKKLF. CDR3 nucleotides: TGTGCCACCTGGGACGGGCGATTTGGCGAATATTATAAGAAACTCTTT.

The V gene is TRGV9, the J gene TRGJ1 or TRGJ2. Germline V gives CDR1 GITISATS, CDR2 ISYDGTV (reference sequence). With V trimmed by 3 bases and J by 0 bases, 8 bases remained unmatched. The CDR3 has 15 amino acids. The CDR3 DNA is TGTGCCTTGTGGGAGCCCGGGAAGAATTATTATAAGAAACTCTTT. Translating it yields CALWEPGKNYYKKLF.

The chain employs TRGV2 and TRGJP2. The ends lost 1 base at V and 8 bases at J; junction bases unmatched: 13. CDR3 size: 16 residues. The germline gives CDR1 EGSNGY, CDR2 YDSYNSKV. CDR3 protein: CATWDGEEGGDWIKTF. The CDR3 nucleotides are TGTGCCACCTGGGACGGCGAAGAGGGAGGAGATTGGATCAAGACGTTT.

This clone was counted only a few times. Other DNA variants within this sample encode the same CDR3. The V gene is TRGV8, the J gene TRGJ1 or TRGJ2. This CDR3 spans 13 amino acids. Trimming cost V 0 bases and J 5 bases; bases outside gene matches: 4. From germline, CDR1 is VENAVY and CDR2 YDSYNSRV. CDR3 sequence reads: CATWDRPDYKKLF. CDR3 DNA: TGTGCCACCTGGGATAGGCCAGATTATAAGAAACTCTTT.

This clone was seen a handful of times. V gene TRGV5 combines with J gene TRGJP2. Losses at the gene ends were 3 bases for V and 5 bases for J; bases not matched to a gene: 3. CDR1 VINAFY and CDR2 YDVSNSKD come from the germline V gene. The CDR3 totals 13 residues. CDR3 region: CATWDLSDWIKTF. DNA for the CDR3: TGTGCCACCTGGGACTTGAGTGATTGGATCAAGACGTTT.

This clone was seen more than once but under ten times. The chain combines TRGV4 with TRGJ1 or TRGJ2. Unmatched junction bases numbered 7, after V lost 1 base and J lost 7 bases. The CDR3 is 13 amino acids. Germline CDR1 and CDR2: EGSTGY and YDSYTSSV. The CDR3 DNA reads TGTGCCACCTGGGATGGTGTGGAGTATAAGAAACTCTTT. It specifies CATWDGVEYKKLF.

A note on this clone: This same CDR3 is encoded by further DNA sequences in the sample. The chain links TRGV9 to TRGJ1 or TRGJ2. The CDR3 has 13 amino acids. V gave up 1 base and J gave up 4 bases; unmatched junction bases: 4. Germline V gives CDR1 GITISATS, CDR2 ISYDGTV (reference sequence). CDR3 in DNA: TGTGCCTTGTGGGAGGTCACGTATTATAAGAAACTCTTT. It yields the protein CALWEVTYYKKLF.

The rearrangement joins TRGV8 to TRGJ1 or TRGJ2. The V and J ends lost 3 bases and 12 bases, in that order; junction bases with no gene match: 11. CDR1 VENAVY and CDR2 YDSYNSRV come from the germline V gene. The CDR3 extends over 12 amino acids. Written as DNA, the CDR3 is TGTGCCACCTGGGATCCCTTCTCGGGGAAACTCTTT. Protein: CATWDPFSGKLF.

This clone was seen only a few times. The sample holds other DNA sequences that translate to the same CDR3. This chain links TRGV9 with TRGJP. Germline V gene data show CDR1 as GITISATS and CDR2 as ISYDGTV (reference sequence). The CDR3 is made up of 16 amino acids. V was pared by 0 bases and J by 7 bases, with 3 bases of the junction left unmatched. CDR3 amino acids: CALWEVRELGKKIKVF. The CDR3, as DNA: TGTGCCTTGTGGGAGGTGCGCGAGTTGGGCAAAAAAATCAAGGTATTT.

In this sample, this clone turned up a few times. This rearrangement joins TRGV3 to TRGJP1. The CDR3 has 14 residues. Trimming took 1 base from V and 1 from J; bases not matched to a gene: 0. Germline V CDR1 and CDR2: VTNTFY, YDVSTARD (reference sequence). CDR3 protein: CATWDSTTGWFKIF. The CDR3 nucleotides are TGTGCCACCTGGGACAGTACCACTGGTTGGTTCAAGATATTT.

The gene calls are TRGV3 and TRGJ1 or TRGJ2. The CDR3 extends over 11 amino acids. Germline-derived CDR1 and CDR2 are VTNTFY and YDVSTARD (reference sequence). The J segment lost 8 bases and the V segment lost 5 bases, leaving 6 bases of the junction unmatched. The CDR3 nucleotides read TGTGCCACCTGGGCCTCACATAAGAAACTCTTT. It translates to CATWASHKKLF.

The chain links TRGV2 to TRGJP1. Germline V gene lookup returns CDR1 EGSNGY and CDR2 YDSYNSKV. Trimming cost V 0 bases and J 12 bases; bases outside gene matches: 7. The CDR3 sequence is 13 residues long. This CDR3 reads CATWDGLGGFKIF. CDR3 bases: TGTGCCACCTGGGACGGGCTCGGTGGGTTCAAGATATTT.

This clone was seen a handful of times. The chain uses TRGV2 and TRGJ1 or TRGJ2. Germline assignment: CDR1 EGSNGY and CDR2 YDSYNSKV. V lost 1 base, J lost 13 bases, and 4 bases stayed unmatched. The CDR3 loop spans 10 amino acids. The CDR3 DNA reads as TGTGCCACCTGGGACGGCCACAAACTCTTT. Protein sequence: CATWDGHKLF.

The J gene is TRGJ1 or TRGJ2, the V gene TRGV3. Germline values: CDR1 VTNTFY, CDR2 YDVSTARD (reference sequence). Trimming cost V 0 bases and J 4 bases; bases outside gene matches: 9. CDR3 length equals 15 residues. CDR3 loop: CATWDRPGEYYKKLF. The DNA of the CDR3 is TGTGCCACCTGGGACAGGCCGGGGGAGTATTATAAGAAACTCTTT.

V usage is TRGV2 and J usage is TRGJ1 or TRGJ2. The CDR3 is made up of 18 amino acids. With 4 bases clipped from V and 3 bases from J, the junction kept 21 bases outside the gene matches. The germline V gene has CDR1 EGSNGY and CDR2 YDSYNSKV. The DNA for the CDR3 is TGTGCCACCTGGGAGCGGCAAAAGGAGACGAATTCTTATTATAAGAAACTCTTT. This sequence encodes CATWERQKETNSYYKKLF.